Sequencing of this T cell receptor (beta chain) was carried out in a study of blood T cell repertoires in COVID-19. This CDR3 is 13 amino acids long. Germline V gene data show CDR1 as SGHTA and CDR2 as FQGNSA. V was cut by 2 bases and J by 7 bases, with 9 bases left in between. Sequencing used immunoSEQ multiplex PCR; TCRdb keeps in-frame clones, though not all of them. The sample yields approximately 130,000 clones, 81% seen once. The source material was peripheral blood. This chain joins TRBV7-2 and TRBJ1-5; D might be TRBD1 (5 bases). The TCR originated in a woman aged 55 to 70 with active or convalescent COVID-19. CDR3 sequence reads: CASSLTGRQPQHF. CDR3 DNA: TGTGCCAGCAGCTTAACAGGACGCCAGCCCCAGCATTTT.